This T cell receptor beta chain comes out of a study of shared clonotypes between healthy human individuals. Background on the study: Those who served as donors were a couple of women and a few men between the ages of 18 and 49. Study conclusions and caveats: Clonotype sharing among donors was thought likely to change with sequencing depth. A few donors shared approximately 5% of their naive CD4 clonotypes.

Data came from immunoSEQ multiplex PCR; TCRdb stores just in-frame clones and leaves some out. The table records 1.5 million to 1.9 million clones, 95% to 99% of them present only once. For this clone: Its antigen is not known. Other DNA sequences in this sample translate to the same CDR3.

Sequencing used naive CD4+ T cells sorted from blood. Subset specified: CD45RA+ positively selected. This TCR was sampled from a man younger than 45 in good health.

This CDR3 reads CASSLAGAFSGNTIYF. CDR3 sequence (DNA): TGCGCCAGCAGCTTGGCGGGGGCTTTCTCTGGAAACACCATATATTTT. The J gene is TRBJ1-3, the V gene TRBV5-1, with D tentatively TRBD1 (6 bases). V lost 0 bases and J lost 0, with 10 bases in between. Germline V gene data show CDR1 as SGHRS and CDR2 as YFSETQ. This CDR3 region has 16 residues.